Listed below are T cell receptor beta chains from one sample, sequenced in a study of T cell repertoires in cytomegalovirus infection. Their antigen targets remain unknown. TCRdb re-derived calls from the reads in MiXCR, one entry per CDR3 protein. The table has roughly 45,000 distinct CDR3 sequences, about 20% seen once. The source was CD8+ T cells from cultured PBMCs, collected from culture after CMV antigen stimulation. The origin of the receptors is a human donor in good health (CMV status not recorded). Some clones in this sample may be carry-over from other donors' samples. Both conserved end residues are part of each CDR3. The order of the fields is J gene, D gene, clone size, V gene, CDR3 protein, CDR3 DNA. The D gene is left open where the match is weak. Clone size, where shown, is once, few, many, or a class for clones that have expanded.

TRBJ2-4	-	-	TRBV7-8	CASSLGTQRLAKNIQYF	TGTGCCAGCAGCTTAGGGACACAACGTCTAGCCAAAAACATTCAGTACTTC
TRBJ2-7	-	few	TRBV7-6	CASSPAQGRDYEQYF	TGTGCCAGCAGCCCTGCACAGGGCAGAGACTACGAGCAGTACTTC
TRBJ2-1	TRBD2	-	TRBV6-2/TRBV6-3	CASNVAGSISYNEQFF	TGTGCCAGCAATGTAGCGGGTTCCATCTCCTACAATGAGCAGTTCTTC
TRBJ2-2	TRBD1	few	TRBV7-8	CASSSNRGYDTGELFF	TGTGCCAGCAGCTCGAACAGGGGGTACGACACCGGGGAGCTGTTTTTT
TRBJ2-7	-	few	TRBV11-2	CASSSVGSASYEQYF	TGTGCCAGCAGTTCCGTGGGGAGCGCATCCTACGAGCAGTACTTC
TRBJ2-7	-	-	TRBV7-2	CASGFSGSYEQYF	TGTGCCAGCGGATTTAGCGGTTCCTACGAGCAGTACTTC
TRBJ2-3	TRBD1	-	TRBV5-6	CASSWGQGTDTQYF	TGTGCCAGCAGCTGGGGACAGGGGACAGATACGCAGTATTTT
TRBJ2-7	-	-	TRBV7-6	CASSLGADPYEQYF	TGTGCCAGCAGCTTAGGGGCGGACCCCTACGAGCAGTACTTC
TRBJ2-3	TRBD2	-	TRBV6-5	CATSGGRTSTDTQYF	TGTGCCACGAGCGGCGGGAGGACTAGCACAGATACGCAGTATTTT
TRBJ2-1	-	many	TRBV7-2	CASRLGGQLNEQFF	TGTGCCAGCAGGCTAGGGGGTCAGTTAAATGAGCAGTTCTTC
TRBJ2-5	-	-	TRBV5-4	CASSLRQGVETQYF	TGTGCCAGCAGCTTACGGCAGGGAGTGGAGACCCAGTACTTC
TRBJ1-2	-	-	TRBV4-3	CASSPLGGGYTF	TGCGCCAGCAGCCCCCTCGGCGGTGGCTACACCTTC
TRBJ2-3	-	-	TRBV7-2	CASSLVGVSTDTQYF	TGTGCCAGCAGCTTAGTAGGAGTTAGCACAGATACGCAGTATTTT
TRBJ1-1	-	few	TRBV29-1	CSVYARPAGPEAFF	TGCAGCGTATACGCCAGGCCCGCGGGCCCTGAAGCTTTCTTT
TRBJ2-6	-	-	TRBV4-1	CASSQEPQALSGANVLTF	TGCGCCAGCAGCCAAGAGCCACAGGCCCTCTCTGGGGCCAACGTCCTGACTTTC
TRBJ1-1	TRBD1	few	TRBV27	CASSLGGQAEAFF	TGTGCCAGCAGTTTAGGGGGACAGGCTGAAGCTTTCTTT
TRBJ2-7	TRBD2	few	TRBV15	CATSRGPGTTYEQYF	TGTGCCACCAGCAGAGGGCCAGGGACTACCTACGAGCAGTACTTC
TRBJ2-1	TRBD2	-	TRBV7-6	CASSSTWGGGTYNEQFF	TGTGCCAGCAGCTCCACCTGGGGGGGGGGGACCTACAATGAGCAGTTCTTC
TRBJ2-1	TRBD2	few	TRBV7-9	CASSPQTLAGGFWEGRYNEQFF	TGTGCCAGCAGCCCCCAGACCTTAGCGGGAGGATTCTGGGAGGGTCGCTACAATGAGCAGTTCTTC
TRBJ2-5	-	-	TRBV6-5	CASQTSPQETQYF	TGTGCCAGCCAAACAAGCCCACAAGAGACCCAGTACTTC
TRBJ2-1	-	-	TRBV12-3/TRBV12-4	CASSPTDSGKDNEQFF	TGTGCCAGCAGCCCCACGGACAGCGGAAAGGACAATGAGCAGTTCTTC
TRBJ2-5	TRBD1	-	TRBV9	CASSETGTETQYF	TGTGCCAGCAGTGAGACAGGGACAGAGACCCAGTACTTC
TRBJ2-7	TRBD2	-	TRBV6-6	CASRIGGGSYEQYF	TGTGCCAGCAGAATCGGCGGGGGCTCCTACGAGCAGTACTTC
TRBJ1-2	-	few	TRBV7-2	CASSSNAGAEGYTF	TGTGCCAGCAGCTCCAACGCAGGGGCCGAGGGCTACACCTTC
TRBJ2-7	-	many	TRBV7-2	CASSFNVFYEQYF	TGTGCCAGCAGCTTCAACGTATTTTACGAGCAGTACTTC
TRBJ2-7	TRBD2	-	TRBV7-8	CASSHRTSGVNEQYF	TGTGCCAGCAGCCACCGGACTAGCGGGGTGAACGAGCAGTACTTC
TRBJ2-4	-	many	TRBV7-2	CASSQDLGPAKNIQYF	TGTGCCAGCAGCCAAGACCTCGGGCCGGCCAAAAACATTCAGTACTTC
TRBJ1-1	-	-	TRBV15	CATEGQVGHTEAFF	TGTGCCACCGAAGGGCAGGTTGGACACACTGAAGCTTTCTTT
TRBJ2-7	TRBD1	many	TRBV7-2	CASRLLVGQGYEQYF	TGTGCCAGCAGATTACTTGTCGGACAGGGGTACGAGCAGTACTTC
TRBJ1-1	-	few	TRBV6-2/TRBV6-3	CASSYTDMNTEAFF	TGTGCCAGCAGTTACACAGATATGAACACTGAAGCTTTCTTT
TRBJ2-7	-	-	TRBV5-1	CASSLGQFYEQYF	TGCGCCAGCAGCTTGGGACAGTTCTACGAGCAGTACTTC
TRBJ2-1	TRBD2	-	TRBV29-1	CSVDITGGGYNEQFF	TGCAGCGTTGACATTACGGGAGGCGGGTACAATGAGCAGTTCTTC
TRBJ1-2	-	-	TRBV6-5	CASSPGHYGYTF	TGTGCCAGCAGCCCCGGGCACTATGGCTACACCTTC
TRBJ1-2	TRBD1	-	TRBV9	CASSVGQGAYGYTF	TGTGCCAGCAGCGTAGGGCAGGGGGCCTATGGCTACACCTTC
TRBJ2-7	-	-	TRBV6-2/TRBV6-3	CASSYDGRTEIYEQYF	TGTGCCAGCAGTTATGACGGCCGGACAGAAATTTACGAGCAGTACTTC
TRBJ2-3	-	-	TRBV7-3	CASSPGLGGDTQYF	TGTGCCAGCAGCCCCGGACTGGGTGGAGATACGCAGTATTTT
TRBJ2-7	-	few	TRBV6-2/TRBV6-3	CASSGAYEQYF	TGTGCCAGCAGTGGGGCCTACGAGCAGTACTTC
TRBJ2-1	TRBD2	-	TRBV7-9	CASSPEGGRGGFGEQFF	TGTGCCAGCAGCCCCGAGGGAGGACGGGGGGGCTTCGGTGAGCAGTTCTTC
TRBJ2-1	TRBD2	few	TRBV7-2	CASSSPEGASGYNEQFF	TGTGCCAGCAGCTCCCCCGAGGGAGCTAGCGGATACAATGAGCAGTTCTTC
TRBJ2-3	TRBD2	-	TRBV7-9	CASSLSGGAADTQYF	TGTGCCAGCAGCTTGTCGGGGGGGGCCGCAGATACGCAGTATTTT
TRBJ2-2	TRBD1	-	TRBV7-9	CASSPDRGATGELFF	TGTGCCAGCAGCCCCGACAGGGGGGCCACCGGGGAGCTGTTTTTT
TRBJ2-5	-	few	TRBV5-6	CASSFIRPAPQETQYF	TGTGCCAGCAGCTTTATTCGACCCGCCCCACAAGAGACCCAGTACTTC
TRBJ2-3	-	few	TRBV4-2	CASSPVQDTQYF	TGTGCCAGCAGCCCAGTTCAAGATACGCAGTATTTT
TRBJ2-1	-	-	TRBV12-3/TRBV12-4	CAIRRDPNEQFF	TGTGCCATCAGGCGAGATCCCAATGAGCAGTTCTTC
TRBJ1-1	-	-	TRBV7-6	CASSLTQANTEAFF	TGTGCCAGCAGCCTAACACAGGCGAACACTGAAGCTTTCTTT
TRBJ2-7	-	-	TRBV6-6	CASSYTGAPYEQYF	TGTGCCAGCAGTTACACAGGCGCGCCCTACGAGCAGTACTTC
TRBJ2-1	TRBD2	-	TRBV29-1	CSVAPRDPGTSGIGEQFF	TGCAGCGTGGCTCCCCGGGACCCCGGGACTAGCGGGATCGGTGAGCAGTTCTTC
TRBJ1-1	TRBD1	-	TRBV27	CASSFRQGGTEAFF	TGTGCCAGCAGTTTCCGACAGGGTGGCACTGAAGCTTTCTTT